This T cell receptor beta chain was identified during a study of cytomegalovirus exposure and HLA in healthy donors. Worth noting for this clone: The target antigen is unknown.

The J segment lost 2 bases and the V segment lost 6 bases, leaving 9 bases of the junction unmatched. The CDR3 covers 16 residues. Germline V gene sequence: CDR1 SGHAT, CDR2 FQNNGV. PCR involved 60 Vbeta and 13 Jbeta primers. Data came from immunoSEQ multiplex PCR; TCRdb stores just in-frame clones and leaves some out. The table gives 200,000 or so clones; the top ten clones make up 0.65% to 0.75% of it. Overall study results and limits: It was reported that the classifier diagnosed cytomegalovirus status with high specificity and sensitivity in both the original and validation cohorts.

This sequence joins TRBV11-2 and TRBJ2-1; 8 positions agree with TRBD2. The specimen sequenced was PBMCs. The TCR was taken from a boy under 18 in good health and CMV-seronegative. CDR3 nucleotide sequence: TGTGCCAGCAGAGCTTTAGCGGGGCCAACCTACAATGAGCAGTTCTTC. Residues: CASRALAGPTYNEQFF.